These 30 T cell receptor beta chains were sequenced from one sample in a study of blood T cells in healthy people across ages. The second PCR ran 7 to 11 cycles with a sample-barcoded 5' primer and J-beta primers. Via MiXCR, TCRdb re-called the 5' RACE reads, giving one row per CDR3 protein. This table holds hundreds of thousands of distinct CDR3 sequences, 25% to 30% found once. Sequencing input: blood. The receptor source for this set is a woman in her 70s in good health.

Turning to this clonotype: A read error may account for a junction end that differs from germline. The V and J genes are TRBV28 and TRBJ2-1, with 7 bases matching TRBD1. CDR1 MDHEN and CDR2 SYDVKM come from the germline V gene. The length of the CDR3 is 15 residues. CDR3 protein: CASSDLQGTQETRYF. The CDR3 bases are TGTGCCAGCAGCGACCTACAGGGGACACAAGAGACCCGGTACTTC. The complete variable domain, with remaining parts taken from reference TRBV28 and TRBJ2-1, reads DVKVTQSSRYLVKRTGEKVFLECVQDMDHENMFWYRQDPGLGLRLIYFSYDVKMKEKGDIPEGYSVSREKKERFSLILESASTNQTSMYLCASSDLQGTQETRYFGPGTRLTVL.

The rearrangement links TRBV11-2 to TRBJ2-3; 8 nucleotides agree with TRBD1. The V gene's germline CDR1 is SGHAT and CDR2 FQNNGV. The CDR3 covers 14 residues. The V gene end was trimmed by 2 bases and the J gene end by 6 bases; junction bases not matched to a gene: 4. Written as DNA, the CDR3 is TGTGCCAGCAGCTTATGGACAGGGATGGATACGCAGTATTTT. It encodes CASSLWTGMDTQYF.

The chain joins TRBV5-1 to TRBJ2-5; D is ambiguous. CDR3 length: 15 amino acids. The germline V and J ends were trimmed by 0 bases and 1 base, with 10 bases remaining between them. CDR1 is SGHRS and CDR2 is YFSETQ in the germline V gene. The DNA for the CDR3 is TGCGCCAGCAGCTTGGAGGACGGGCCCCAAGAGACCCAGTACTTC. Protein product: CASSLEDGPQETQYF.

The sample holds many counts of this clonotype. The genes are TRBV5-1 and TRBJ2-5; D not certain. CDR1 and CDR2 (germline): SGHRS, YFSETQ. The CDR3 has 14 residues. V lost 4 bases to trimming and J lost 4 bases, with 14 bases between them. CDR3 nucleotides: TGCGCCAGCAGCCCGGCCTCCCCTACAGAGACCCAGTACTTC. Amino acid sequence: CASSPASPTETQYF.

With regard to this clonotype: At one end the junction does not follow the germline gene, possibly because of a read error. The V gene is TRBV5-1, the J gene TRBJ1-2, with D unclear. The CDR3 is 14 residues long. Germline CDR1 is SGHRS and CDR2 is YFSETQ. CDR3 residues: CASSLESTNYGNTF. DNA of the CDR3: TGCGCCAGCAGCTTGGAGTCTACTAACTATGGCAACACCTTC.

This chain joins TRBV29-1 and TRBJ2-1, with TRBD2 matching 10 bases. The CDR3 contains 14 residues. Germline V gene sequence: CDR1 SQVTM, CDR2 ANQGSEA. V shed 8 bases and J 7 bases; nucleotides not matched to a gene: 11. The CDR3 loop is CSTDGTSEGNEQFF. Here the CDR3 DNA reads TGCAGCACCGACGGGACTAGCGAGGGGAATGAGCAGTTCTTC.

V is TRBV12-3 or TRBV12-4 and J is TRBJ1-5; D not certain. The CDR3 runs 14 residues. V gave up 6 bases and J gave up 2 bases, with 11 bases separating them. CDR3 sequence reads: CASSPVGGNQPQHF. In nucleotides, the CDR3 is TGTGCCAGCAGCCCTGTAGGTGGCAATCAGCCCCAGCATTTT.

The chain combines TRBV5-1 with TRBJ2-3, with TRBD2 matching over 12 bases. The J segment lost 2 bases and the V segment lost 3 bases, leaving 7 bases of the junction unmatched. Germline V gene lookup returns CDR1 SGHRS and CDR2 YFSETQ. The length of the CDR3 is 17 residues. This CDR3 is CASSYVTSGSITDTQYF. The CDR3 nucleotides are TGCGCCAGCAGCTATGTGACTAGCGGGAGTATCACAGATACGCAGTATTTT.

With regard to this clonotype: A junction end diverges from the germline sequence, so it may reflect a read error. The CDR3 region is CASSLFGLGRGADTEYF. In DNA form, the CDR3 reads TGTGCCAGCAGTTTATTTGGGCTTGGTCGGGGAGCAGATACGGAGTATTTT. The chain employs TRBV12-3 or TRBV12-4 and TRBJ2-3; possibly TRBD2 for D (5 bases). The CDR3 covers 17 residues.

This clonotype showed up many times. The chain joins TRBV2 to TRBJ2-4, with 7 bases identical to TRBD1. The CDR3 covers 18 residues. J was trimmed by 0 bases and V by 3 bases; bases with no gene match: 11. The V gene's germline CDR1 is SNHLY and CDR2 FYNNEI. The CDR3 region has the DNA TGTGCCAGCAGTGAGGAGACAGGGAAAGAACTAGCCAAAAACATTCAGTACTTC. It codes for CASSEETGKELAKNIQYF.

This clonotype was seen more than once but under ten times. The gene calls are TRBV7-9 and TRBJ2-1; TRBD2 matches at 7 bases. The CDR3 extends over 15 amino acids. Per the germline V gene, CDR1 is SEHNR and CDR2 is FQNEAQ (reference sequence). J was trimmed by 8 bases and V by 6 bases; bases with no gene match: 13. CDR3 nucleotide sequence: TGTGCCAGCAGTCCTTATTTGGCGGGAGCAGATGAGCAGTTCTTC. Its translation: CASSPYLAGADEQFF.

The sample holds a few counts of this clonotype. This sequence joins TRBV9 and TRBJ2-5; no definite D call. Germline lookup yields CDR1 SGDLS and CDR2 YYNGEE. The V end lost 0 bases, the J end lost 1 base, and 7 bases lay between the germline ends. This CDR3 contains 14 residues. CDR3 bases: TGTGCCAGCAGCGTAGGGTGGATCCAAGAGACCCAGTACTTC. As protein: CASSVGWIQETQYF.

The chain uses TRBV7-2 and TRBJ1-3, with D possibly being TRBD1 (5 bases). V was clipped by 1 base and J by 8 bases, with 9 bases between them. The CDR3 length is 13 residues. The germline CDR1 and CDR2 sequences are SGHTA and FQGNSA. The CDR3 DNA follows: TGTGCCAGCAGCTTAGATAGGGGTGACACCATATATTTT. Translated: CASSLDRGDTIYF.

V is TRBV7-2 and J is TRBJ2-5; 9 bases line up with TRBD2. The DNA end lines up better with TRBJ2-7; the J call may be wrong. The CDR3 sequence is 14 residues long. Germline lookup yields CDR1 SGHTA and CDR2 FQGNSA. The CDR3 spells CTSSFSGSTYEQYF. In nucleotides, the CDR3 is TGTACCAGCAGCTTTAGCGGGAGCACCTACGAGCAGTACTTC.

This chain connects TRBV11-3 to TRBJ1-3; D may be TRBD1 (6 bases). The germline V gene encodes CDR1 SGHNT and CDR2 YENEEA. This CDR3 contains 13 residues. Trimming removed 4 bases at V and 6 bases at J, with 10 bases between. CDR3 nucleotides: TGTGCCAGCAGCTGGGGACAACAAAACACCATATATTTT. Amino acids: CASSWGQQNTIYF.

This clonotype was detected only a few times. The chain is built from TRBV14 and TRBJ1-6, with D possibly matching TRBD1 (6 bases). V was shortened by 1 base and J by 9 bases, with 13 bases between the two germline ends. The germline V gene encodes CDR1 SGHDN and CDR2 FVKESK. CDR3 length: 15 amino acids. The CDR3 DNA is TGTGCCAGCAGCCAAGCGGGACAACGCTTTTCACCCCTCCACTTT. Protein: CASSQAGQRFSPLHF.

The genes are TRBV7-3 and TRBJ2-6; D is perhaps TRBD2 (5 bases). The CDR3 contains 16 residues. Germline V gene data show CDR1 as SGHTA and CDR2 as FQGTGA. V was shortened by 5 bases and J by 2 bases, with 13 bases between the two germline ends. CDR3 loop: CASSSGDYAGANVLTF. The CDR3, as DNA: TGTGCCAGCAGCAGCGGAGATTACGCTGGGGCCAACGTCCTGACTTTC.

A few counts support this clonotype. The genes are TRBV28 and TRBJ1-6; maybe TRBD1 (5 bases). This CDR3 has 16 residues. V lost 6 bases, J lost 5 bases, and 17 bases lay in between. CDR1 and CDR2 from the germline V gene are MDHEN and SYDVKM. The CDR3 is CASSDYGQGNNSPLHF. CDR3 DNA sequence: TGTGCCAGCAGCGATTATGGTCAGGGAAATAATTCACCCCTCCACTTT.

V gene TRBV7-2 combines with J gene TRBJ1-2, with unresolved D. Germline V gives CDR1 SGHTA, CDR2 FQGNSA. V was trimmed by 5 bases and J by 0 bases, leaving 16 bases between them. The CDR3 is 16 residues long. This CDR3 reads CASSPRTSRANYGYTF. The CDR3 DNA is TGTGCCAGCAGCCCACGGACGAGTCGTGCTAACTATGGCTACACCTTC. Using reference TRBV7-2 and TRBJ1-2 for the parts outside the CDR3, the full variable domain is GAGVSQSPSNKVTEKGKDVELRCDPISGHTALYWYRQSLGQGLEFLIYFQGNSAPDKSGLPSDRFSAERTGGSVSTLTIQRTQQEDSAVYLCASSPRTSRANYGYTFGSGTRLTVV.

This clonotype showed up just a few times. The rearrangement joins TRBV20-1 to TRBJ2-5; D remains unclear. Trimming removed 6 bases at V and 4 bases at J, with 15 bases between. The germline gives CDR1 DFQATT, CDR2 SNEGSKA (reference sequence). CDR3 length: 13 residues. The CDR3 region has the DNA TGCAGTGCCCCCGTCATCCCCAGAGAGACCCAGTACTTC. Translated, it gives CSAPVIPRETQYF.

This clonotype was recorded a few times. The chain couples TRBV28 to TRBJ1-1, with a weak D call TRBD1 (5 bases). This CDR3 comprises 15 residues. V was pared by 5 bases and J by 7 bases, with 20 bases between. Germline lookup yields CDR1 MDHEN and CDR2 SYDVKM. The CDR3: CASSRLGMGHIEAFF. The DNA of the CDR3 is TGTGCCAGCAGTCGCCTGGGGATGGGGCATATTGAAGCTTTCTTT.

The genes are TRBV7-9 and TRBJ2-7; 7 bases are shared with TRBD1. The J call may be in error: the DNA end matches TRBJ2-1 better. This CDR3 contains 17 residues. CDR1 SEHNR and CDR2 FQNEAQ come from the germline V gene (reference sequence). The DNA of the CDR3 is TGTGCCAGCAGCTTAGGCACAGGGGAGCCCCAACAATGGGAGCAGTTCTTC. This gives the protein CASSLGTGEPQQWEQFF.

This clonotype turned up a few times. The junction differs from germline at one of its ends, possibly a read error. This chain connects TRBV7-2 to TRBJ2-3, with D perhaps matching TRBD1 (6 bases). This CDR3 is built from 12 residues. Germline loops: CDR1 SGHTA, CDR2 FQGNSA. The CDR3 here is CASRGDTGTQYF. In nucleotides, the CDR3 is TGTGCCAGCAGGGGGGACACAGGTACGCAGTATTTT.

The chain joins TRBV5-1 to TRBJ1-1; no clear D gene. The CDR3 contains 13 residues. Per germline, CDR1 SGHRS and CDR2 YFSETQ. The ends were cut back, 6 bases at V and 1 base at J, with 10 bases in the middle. In nucleotides, the CDR3 is TGCGCCAGCAAACCCGAAACGAACACTGAAGCTTTCTTT. Its protein is CASKPETNTEAFF.

This clonotype has a handful of counts. The rearrangement links TRBV6-1 to TRBJ2-5; 10 bases map to TRBD2. The J call may not be correct, given that the DNA end is closer to TRBJ2-7. Germline-derived CDR1 and CDR2 are MNHNS and SASEGT. This CDR3 contains 16 residues. The CDR3 region has the DNA TGTGCCAGCAGGGACGCACTAGCGGGGAGCTCCTACGAGCAGTACTTC. Translating gives CASRDALAGSSYEQYF.

This clonotype was detected only a few times. This chain links TRBV12-3 or TRBV12-4 with TRBJ1-1; TRBD1 is a possible D gene (6 bases). CDR3 length equals 14 residues. Trimming shortened V by 7 bases and J by 5 bases, and 17 bases separated the two germline ends. CDR3 DNA: TGTGCCAGCACCCGACAGGATTCGGGTACTGAAGCTTTCTTT. Protein sequence: CASTRQDSGTEAFF.

This chain connects TRBV24-1 to TRBJ2-3, with D possibly matching TRBD2 (5 bases). V dropped 5 bases and J dropped 4 bases, with 21 bases sitting between them. Germline V gives CDR1 KGHDR, CDR2 SFDVKD. The CDR3 consists of 17 residues. DNA for the CDR3: TGTGCCACCAGTGGGGGAACCGTCGGGGATTCGGCAGATACGCAGTATTTT. Protein product: CATSGGTVGDSADTQYF.

The V call is TRBV2, the J call TRBJ1-4, with TRBD1 identical over 9 bases. The germline V gene has CDR1 SNHLY and CDR2 FYNNEI. J gave up 5 bases and V 1 base, and 2 bases lay outside the gene matches. The CDR3 has 15 amino acids. CDR3 in DNA: TGTGCCAGCAGTGAAGGGGGGACAGGGAATGAAAAACTGTTTTTT. This sequence encodes CASSEGGTGNEKLFF.

The chain is built from TRBV27 and TRBJ2-1, with TRBD1 matching 7 bases. Trimming at V came to 6 bases and at J to 4 bases, leaving 18 bases not matched to a gene. The CDR3 is made up of 18 amino acids. Looked up from germline, CDR1 is MNHEY and CDR2 is SMNVEV (reference sequence). The CDR3 coding sequence is TGTGCCAGCAGCCCGCAGGCAGTTCAGGGGGTGTTATACAATGAGCAGTTCTTC. It encodes CASSPQAVQGVLYNEQFF.

The chain joins TRBV19 to TRBJ1-3; 8 nucleotides agree with TRBD1. V lost 3 bases and J lost 4; bases outside the gene matches: 11. This CDR3 is 17 amino acids long. The germline CDR1 and CDR2 sequences are LNHDA and SQIVND (reference sequence). This CDR3 reads CASSMGDRGSSGNTIYF. CDR3 coding DNA: TGTGCCAGTAGTATGGGAGACAGGGGATCGTCCGGAAACACCATATATTTT.